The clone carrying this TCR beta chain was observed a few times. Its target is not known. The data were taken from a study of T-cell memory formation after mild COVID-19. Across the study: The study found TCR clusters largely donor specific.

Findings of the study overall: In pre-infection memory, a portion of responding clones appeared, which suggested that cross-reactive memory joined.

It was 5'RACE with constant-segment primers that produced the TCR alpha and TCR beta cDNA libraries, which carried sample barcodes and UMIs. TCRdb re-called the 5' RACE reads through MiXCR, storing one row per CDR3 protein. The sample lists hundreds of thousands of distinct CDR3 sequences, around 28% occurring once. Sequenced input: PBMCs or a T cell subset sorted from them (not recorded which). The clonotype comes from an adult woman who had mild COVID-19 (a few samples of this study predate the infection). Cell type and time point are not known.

CDR3 sequence (DNA): TGCAGTGCTAGAATACAGGGCGGGGAGCTGTTTTTT. Amino acid sequence: CSARIQGGELFF. The rearrangement joins TRBV20-1 to TRBJ2-2; the D gene is possibly TRBD1 (6 bases). This CDR3 is 12 amino acids long. From germline, CDR1 is DFQATT and CDR2 SNEGSKA (reference sequence). V was shortened by 2 bases and J by 7 bases, with 8 bases between the two germline ends.